This T cell receptor beta chain was profiled in a study of blood T cells in healthy people across ages. Study context: Template switching picked up about one barcoded beta molecule for each two T cells.

This CDR3 has 14 residues. The germline V gene encodes CDR1 SGHTA and CDR2 FQGTGA. After removal of 4 bases from V and 11 bases from J, the junction contained 13 bases not matched to a gene. Primers used in a second PCR of about 7 to 12 cycles were a sample-barcoded 5' primer and a J-beta primer mix. MiXCR, run by TCRdb on the 5' RACE reads, gives a single entry per CDR3 protein. The table shows about 930,000 distinct CDR3 sequences, with 25% to 35% occurring only once. Separately, the same data were catalogued under a study of T cells of mothers and their children. That study adds: Each 15 ul cDNA reaction used 1.5 ug RNA; all RNA was used.

Sequencing input: blood. This chain links TRBV7-3 with TRBJ2-5, with 7 positions matching TRBD2. This TCR was recovered from a woman aged 40 to 50 in good health. This chain's CDR3 is CASSSASGPSGQYF. CDR3 sequence (DNA): TGTGCCAGCAGCTCTGCTAGCGGTCCCAGCGGGCAGTACTTC.